The 26 T cell receptor beta chains in this list originate from one sample, sequenced in a study of T-cell memory formation after mild COVID-19. TCRdb re-called the 5' RACE reads with MiXCR, one entry per CDR3 protein. The sample holds 250,000 to 350,000 distinct CDR3 sequences, more than 15% seen once. The sample taken for sequencing was PBMCs or a T cell subset sorted from them (not recorded which). The receptors shown here come from a man aged 18 to 30 who had mild COVID-19 (a few samples of this study predate the infection). Cell type and time point are not known.

V gene TRBV29-1 combines with J gene TRBJ2-2; unclear D gene. The CDR3 spans 12 residues. The germline CDR1 and CDR2 sequences are SQVTM and ANQGSEA. The ends were cut back, 1 base at V and 5 bases at J, with 5 bases in the middle. The CDR3 protein is CSVEVYTGELFF. CDR3 bases: TGCAGCGTTGAAGTATATACCGGGGAGCTGTTTTTT.

This clonotype was picked up a small number of times. This chain connects TRBV6-2 or TRBV6-3 to TRBJ2-3; possible D gene TRBD1, 5 bases. The CDR3 is made up of 12 amino acids. Looked up from germline, CDR1 is MNHEY and CDR2 is SVGEGT. V was trimmed by 5 bases and J by 7 bases, leaving 10 bases between them. The CDR3 region has the DNA TGTGCCAGCAGTGTAAAGGGGCATACGCAGTATTTT. Amino acids: CASSVKGHTQYF.

This clonotype was seen more than once but under ten times. The chain links TRBV11-2 to TRBJ1-2; the match to TRBD1 covers 8 bases. The J segment lost 4 bases and the V segment lost 5 bases, leaving 12 bases of the junction unmatched. The germline gives CDR1 SGHAT, CDR2 FQNNGV. The CDR3 has 16 amino acids. CDR3 in amino acids: CASSPRGGTGGYGYTF. The CDR3 region has the DNA TGTGCCAGCAGCCCCCGCGGTGGGACAGGTGGCTATGGCTACACCTTC. Combining the CDR3 with reference TRBV11-2 and TRBJ1-2 gives the whole variable domain EAGVAQSPRYKIIEKRQSVAFWCNPISGHATLYWYQQILGQGPKLLIQFQNNGVVDDSQLPKDRFSAERLKGVDSTLKIQPAKLEDSAVYLCASSPRGGTGGYGYTFGSGTRLTVV.

J is TRBJ1-1 and V is TRBV29-1; D unresolved. Germline V gene lookup returns CDR1 SQVTM and CDR2 ANQGSEA. The ends were cut back, 6 bases at V and 1 base at J, with 15 bases in the middle. This CDR3 contains 14 residues. For the CDR3, the DNA is TGCAGCGTCGCGCCCGGTTTTGGGAACACTGAAGCTTTCTTT. It specifies CSVAPGFGNTEAFF.

This clonotype was detected only a few times. The chain links TRBV4-3 to TRBJ2-6, with D unclear. This CDR3 comprises 15 residues. V was clipped by 3 bases and J by 0 bases, with 6 bases between them. Germline V gives CDR1 LGHNA, CDR2 YSLEER. CDR3 amino acids: CASSHRISGANVLTF. The CDR3, as DNA: TGCGCCAGCAGCCACAGGATCTCTGGGGCCAACGTCCTGACTTTC.

The chain combines TRBV11-2 with TRBJ1-1, with 9 bases identical to TRBD1. The V gene's germline CDR1 is SGHAT and CDR2 FQNNGV. The CDR3 has 13 amino acids. V shed 4 bases, J shed 3 bases, and the junction held 0 bases outside the gene matches. The chain's CDR3 is CASSWDRDTEAFF. The DNA for the CDR3 is TGTGCCAGCAGCTGGGACAGGGACACTGAAGCTTTCTTT.

This chain joins TRBV20-1 and TRBJ2-7, with 9 positions matching TRBD1. This CDR3 is built from 14 residues. CDR1 DFQATT and CDR2 SNEGSKA come from the germline V gene (reference sequence). J lost 2 bases, V lost 3 bases, and 5 bases had no gene match. The CDR3 sequence: CSARQWDRAYEQYF. The CDR3, as DNA: TGCAGTGCTAGGCAATGGGACAGGGCCTACGAGCAGTACTTC.

This clonotype was recorded a few times. The chain is built from TRBV4-1 and TRBJ2-5, with 7 bases fitting TRBD2. CDR3 length: 20 amino acids. Looked up from germline, CDR1 is MGHRA and CDR2 is YSYEKL. V shed 0 bases and J 1 base; nucleotides not matched to a gene: 17. As DNA, the CDR3 is TGCGCCAGCAGCCAAGATGTGGCGGGGGTCACCACACACGTCCAAGAGACCCAGTACTTC. It translates to CASSQDVAGVTTHVQETQYF.

The chain uses TRBV6-5 and TRBJ2-3; 10 bases fit TRBD2. The germline V gene has CDR1 MNHEY and CDR2 SVGAGI. The CDR3 extends over 15 amino acids. V lost 7 bases to trimming and J lost 0 bases; unmatched junction nucleotides: 4. The CDR3 is CASKLAGTSTDTQYF. As DNA, the CDR3 is TGTGCCAGCAAACTAGCGGGGACGAGCACAGATACGCAGTATTTT.

This chain uses TRBV7-8 with TRBJ1-6; D call uncertain. Deletions cut 5 bases from V and 8 bases from J, with 16 bases between. The CDR3 is 15 amino acids. Germline CDR1 SGHVS, CDR2 FQNEAQ. The CDR3 nucleotides are TGTGCCAGCAGCGGTTGGACGGCCGAGCATTCACCCCTCCACTTT. It is translated as CASSGWTAEHSPLHF.

The rearrangement joins TRBV12-3 or TRBV12-4 to TRBJ1-5, with 9 bases fitting TRBD1. Trimming removed 2 bases from V and 3 bases from J; junction bases left unmatched: 2. The CDR3 runs 15 residues. The CDR3 sequence: CASSLRDRDNQPQHF. The CDR3 DNA follows: TGTGCCAGCAGTTTAAGGGACAGGGACAATCAGCCCCAGCATTTT.

V is TRBV19 and J is TRBJ1-2, with 7 nucleotides matching TRBD1. Germline CDR1 reads LNHDA; CDR2 reads SQIVND (reference sequence). Trimming took 7 bases from V and 4 from J; bases not matched to a gene: 12. This CDR3 spans 15 amino acids. This chain's CDR3 is CASKGAGVAAYGYTF. Written as DNA, the CDR3 is TGTGCCAGTAAGGGGGCAGGGGTTGCCGCCTATGGCTACACCTTC.

At least ten counts were recorded for this clonotype. V and J are TRBV18 and TRBJ1-6; D not certain. The V and J ends lost 6 bases and 7 bases respectively, with 13 bases between them. The germline gives CDR1 KGHSH, CDR2 LQKENI. The CDR3 length is 14 residues. The CDR3 DNA follows: TGTGCCAGCTCGAGTGCGTCTACCAATTCACCCCTCCACTTT. Translating it yields CASSSASTNSPLHF.

In its sample, this clonotype was seen a few times. J is TRBJ1-5 and V is TRBV11-2; D unclear. CDR3 size: 14 residues. CDR1 is SGHAT and CDR2 is FQNNGV in the germline V gene. V lost 0 bases and J 4 bases, leaving 7 bases between the germline ends. CDR3 residues: CASSLDHTNQPQHF. The DNA for the CDR3 is TGTGCCAGCAGCTTAGATCATACAAATCAGCCCCAGCATTTT.

This clonotype is a singleton in its sample. CDR3 DNA sequence: TGTGCCAGCATGTCCAGCCCAATGAACACTGAAGCTTTCTTT. It codes for CASMSSPMNTEAFF. The rearrangement links TRBV2 to TRBJ1-1, with D unclear. V dropped 7 bases and J dropped 0 bases, with 12 bases sitting between them. The CDR3 has 14 amino acids. The germline gives CDR1 SNHLY, CDR2 FYNNEI.

This clonotype was recorded only once. The V gene is TRBV9, the J gene TRBJ2-2; D is uncertain. CDR1 is SGDLS and CDR2 is YYNGEE in the germline V gene. This CDR3 spans 16 amino acids. With 1 base removed from V and 0 bases from J, the gap between germline ends came to 10 bases. CDR3 DNA: TGTGCCAGCAGCGTAAAAGCAGAAACGAACACCGGGGAGCTGTTTTTT. It is translated as CASSVKAETNTGELFF.

V is TRBV7-2 and J is TRBJ2-7; D unclear. The V gene's germline CDR1 is SGHTA and CDR2 FQGNSA. The V and J ends lost 1 base and 1 base respectively, with 8 bases between them. The CDR3 runs to 14 residues. The CDR3 loop is CASSLEARSYEQYF. The DNA of the CDR3 is TGTGCCAGCAGCTTAGAGGCCAGATCCTACGAGCAGTACTTC.

The chain couples TRBV18 to TRBJ2-3; no firm D call. CDR3 length: 13 amino acids. Trimming left V 3 bases short and J 4 bases short, with 8 bases between. CDR1 and CDR2 from the germline V gene are KGHSH and LQKENI. CDR3 sequence reads: CASSPLRADTQYF. Written as DNA, the CDR3 is TGTGCCAGCTCACCTCTCCGGGCAGATACGCAGTATTTT. The variable domain in full, with the rest retrieved from reference TRBV18 and TRBJ2-3, is NAGVMQNPRHLVRRRGQEARLRCSPMKGHSHVYWYRQLPEEGLKFMVYLQKENIIDESGMPKERFSAEFPKEGPSILRIQQVVRGDSAAYFCASSPLRADTQYFGPGTRLTVL.

V usage is TRBV9 and J usage is TRBJ2-4; TRBD1 matches 10 bases. The V and J ends lost 3 bases and 9 bases, in that order; junction bases with no gene match: 6. The germline V gene encodes CDR1 SGDLS and CDR2 YYNGEE. This CDR3 comprises 14 residues. CDR3 sequence reads: CASSADRGEGIQYF. The CDR3 nucleotides read TGTGCCAGCAGCGCGGACAGGGGGGAGGGCATTCAGTACTTC.

This clonotype has a handful of counts. This sequence joins TRBV6-6 and TRBJ2-2; 9 bases are a match to TRBD1. Germline V gene lookup returns CDR1 MNHNY and CDR2 SVGAGI (reference sequence). This CDR3 has 14 residues. Trimming took 2 bases from V and 7 from J; bases not matched to a gene: 2. The CDR3 DNA reads as TGTGCCAGCAGTTACGGGACAGGGTTCGGGGAGCTGTTTTTT. It specifies CASSYGTGFGELFF.

This chain uses TRBV7-8 with TRBJ2-4; D is uncertain. Trimming cost V 5 bases and J 6 bases, with 14 bases left between them. The CDR3 totals 14 residues. CDR1 and CDR2 from the germline V gene are SGHVS and FQNEAQ. The CDR3 spells CASSPDGLTNIQYF. The CDR3 DNA sequence: TGTGCCAGCAGCCCAGACGGGTTAACAAACATTCAGTACTTC.

The rearrangement links TRBV2 to TRBJ1-5; D is perhaps TRBD1 (6 bases). Germline values: CDR1 SNHLY, CDR2 FYNNEI. Between the trimmed V and J ends, which lost 3 bases and 5 bases, there was a span of 11 bases. The length of the CDR3 is 14 residues. CDR3 in amino acids: CASSDRGEDQPQHF. CDR3 coding DNA: TGTGCCAGCAGTGATAGGGGGGAAGATCAGCCCCAGCATTTT.

The chain joins TRBV20-1 to TRBJ2-1; 10 positions agree with TRBD1. The V and J ends lost 5 bases and 6 bases, in that order; junction bases with no gene match: 7. Germline CDR1 and CDR2: DFQATT and SNEGSKA (reference sequence). The CDR3 covers 14 residues. The CDR3 bases are TGCAGTGCTGTTCCGGGGGACAGGGGCAATGAGCAGTTCTTC. As protein: CSAVPGDRGNEQFF.

This clonotype was seen more than once but under ten times. This chain uses TRBV7-2 with TRBJ2-2, with D maybe TRBD2 (5 bases). The CDR3 loop spans 14 amino acids. Germline V gives CDR1 SGHTA, CDR2 FQGNSA. The V end was cut by 5 bases, the J end by 4 bases, with 11 bases between. This chain's CDR3 is CASSPTTGTGELFF. The CDR3 bases are TGTGCCAGCAGCCCGACTACGGGCACCGGGGAGCTGTTTTTT. Full variable domain (missing parts from reference TRBV7-2 and TRBJ2-2): GAGVSQSPSNKVTEKGKDVELRCDPISGHTALYWYRQSLGQGLEFLIYFQGNSAPDKSGLPSDRFSAERTGGSVSTLTIQRTQQEDSAVYLCASSPTTGTGELFFGEGSRLTVL.

This clonotype appeared many times. V usage is TRBV7-9 and J usage is TRBJ2-3; D might be TRBD2 (5 bases). The V and J ends lost 5 bases and 4 bases respectively, with 19 bases between them. Germline assignment: CDR1 SEHNR and CDR2 FQNEAQ (reference sequence). The CDR3 totals 16 residues. The CDR3 loop reads CASSARAVSKADTQYF. The CDR3 DNA is TGTGCCAGCAGCGCTAGAGCGGTCTCTAAGGCAGATACGCAGTATTTT. The whole variable domain, filled in from reference TRBV7-9 and TRBJ2-3, reads DTGVSQNPRHKITKRGQNVTFRCDPISEHNRLYWYRQTLGQGPEFLTYFQNEAQLEKSRLLSDRFSAERPKGSFSTLEIQRTEQGDSAMYLCASSARAVSKADTQYFGPGTRLTVL.

This clonotype was counted only a few times. The chain combines TRBV5-1 with TRBJ1-4, with D possibly matching TRBD1 (6 bases). The germline V gene encodes CDR1 SGHRS and CDR2 YFSETQ. V was shortened by 4 bases and J by 6 bases, with 19 bases between the two germline ends. The CDR3 is made up of 16 amino acids. The CDR3 DNA is TGCGCCAGCAGCCAAGACAGGAGGACTACCGATGAAAAACTGTTTTTT. Translating it yields CASSQDRRTTDEKLFF. The full variable domain, in which reference TRBV5-1 and TRBJ1-4 provide the parts outside the CDR3, is KAGVTQTPRYLIKTRGQQVTLSCSPISGHRSVSWYQQTPGQGLQFLFEYFSETQRNKGNFPGRFSGRQFSNSRSEMNVSTLELGDSALYLCASSQDRRTTDEKLFFGSGTQLSVL.